This entry lists 14 T cell receptor beta chains sequenced from one sample in a study of T cells in Graves' hyperthyroidism and ophthalmopathy. Authors of the study amplified TCR beta CDR3 regions from RNA transcripts. The HTBI primer set drove a first-round RT-PCR of the TCR CDR3. In TCRdb, the multiplex PCR reads were re-called with MiXCR into one record per CDR3 protein. Counted here are 550,000 to 600,000 distinct CDR3 sequences, 35% to 55% occurring once; the ten biggest clones make up 15% to 20%. Source material: peripheral blood or thyroid tissue (not recorded which). These receptors were obtained from an adult woman with Graves' disease, either hyperthyroidism or ophthalmopathy (not recorded which).

This clonotype showed up many times. V and J are TRBV2 and TRBJ1-2, with TRBD1 as a possible D gene (6 bases). The CDR3 contains 12 residues. CDR1 is SNHLY and CDR2 is FYNNEI in the germline V gene. The V end was cut by 6 bases, the J end by 8 bases, with 13 bases between. CDR3 sequence: CASSYDRIGYTF. The CDR3 DNA sequence: TGTGCCAGCAGCTACGACAGGATCGGCTACACCTTC.

This rearrangement joins TRBV7-9 to TRBJ1-1; D remains unclear. V was clipped by 5 bases and J by 11 bases, with 9 bases between them. Germline V CDR1 and CDR2: SEHNR, FQNEAQ (reference sequence). The CDR3 is 10 amino acids. CDR3 region: CASSLALAFF. The CDR3 nucleotides are TGTGCCAGCAGCCTGGCTTTGGCTTTCTTT.

The chain combines TRBV27 with TRBJ1-6; 8 bases map to TRBD1. Germline CDR1 reads MNHEY; CDR2 reads SMNVEV (reference sequence). Trimming removed 6 bases from V and 13 bases from J; junction bases left unmatched: 17. The CDR3 has 16 residues. The CDR3 region is CASSPKGGQGEVPLHF. DNA for the CDR3: TGTGCCAGCAGCCCAAAGGGAGGACAGGGCGAGGTTCCCCTCCACTTT.

This clonotype occurred many times. The chain employs TRBV11-2 and TRBJ2-7, with D unclear. Per the germline V gene, CDR1 is SGHAT and CDR2 is FQNNGV. The germline V and J ends were trimmed by 4 bases and 4 bases, with 11 bases remaining between them. This CDR3 spans 13 amino acids. This CDR3 reads CASSSGGRYEQYF. The CDR3 DNA sequence: TGTGCCAGCAGCTCAGGCGGAAGGTACGAGCAGTACTTC.

The chain couples TRBV5-4 to TRBJ2-5, with D unresolved. CDR1 and CDR2 from the germline V gene are SGHNT and YYREEE (reference sequence). The CDR3 has 14 amino acids. V lost 4 bases and J 1 base, leaving 11 bases between the germline ends. DNA for the CDR3: TGTGCCAGCAGCCTGAAGGACGGCCAAGAGACCCAGTACTTC. This gives the protein CASSLKDGQETQYF.

There are a few counts of this clonotype. The chain joins TRBV20-1 to TRBJ1-1; D may be TRBD1 (5 bases). V lost 1 base, J lost 5 bases, and 8 bases lay in between. Germline-derived CDR1 and CDR2 are DFQATT and SNEGSKA (reference sequence). The CDR3 has 12 residues. CDR3 protein: CSARGGQTEAFF. CDR3 nucleotides: TGCAGTGCTAGAGGGGGCCAGACTGAAGCTTTCTTT.

This clonotype has more than one count but fewer than ten. V usage is TRBV18 and J usage is TRBJ2-6; maybe TRBD2 (5 bases). The germline CDR1 and CDR2 sequences are KGHSH and LQKENI. V shed 3 bases and J shed 3 bases, with 21 bases lying between them. CDR3 length: 19 residues. CDR3 in DNA: TGTGCCAGCTCACCTCTCCGCGGACTGACTTCCGTTGGGGCCAACGTCCTGACTTTC. Translating it yields CASSPLRGLTSVGANVLTF.

This chain links TRBV6-2 or TRBV6-3 with TRBJ1-1; no clear D. The CDR3 has 12 amino acids. Per the germline V gene, CDR1 is MNHEY and CDR2 is SVGEGT. V was clipped by 4 bases and J by 8 bases, with 11 bases between them. The CDR3 sequence is CASSFFRTEAFF. The CDR3 DNA reads as TGTGCCAGCAGTTTTTTCCGGACGGAAGCTTTCTTT.

The genes are TRBV7-8 and TRBJ2-2, with TRBD2 matching over 7 bases. Germline loops: CDR1 SGHVS, CDR2 FQNEAQ. J gave up 6 bases and V 1 base, and 2 bases lay outside the gene matches. The CDR3 consists of 14 residues. CDR3 amino acids: CASSLDLAAGELFF. Written as DNA, the CDR3 is TGTGCCAGCAGCTTAGATCTAGCGGCCGGGGAGCTGTTTTTT.

This clonotype was recorded many times. The V call is TRBV19, the J call TRBJ2-5, with D possibly matching TRBD2 (5 bases). The CDR3 runs 15 residues. CDR1 and CDR2 (germline): LNHDA, SQIVND (reference sequence). The V gene lost 2 bases and the J gene lost 2 bases, with 12 bases spanning the gap. This chain's CDR3 is CASSIKFPGQETQYF. DNA of the CDR3: TGTGCCAGTAGTATAAAATTTCCGGGGCAAGAGACCCAGTACTTC.

The V gene is TRBV10-2, the J gene TRBJ2-5; 8 bases fit TRBD2. CDR3 length: 15 amino acids. J was trimmed by 1 base and V by 2 bases; bases with no gene match: 3. Germline V gives CDR1 WSHSY, CDR2 SAAADI. As DNA, the CDR3 is TGCGCCAGCAGTGAGCGGGGGGGGGTCCAAGAGACCCAGTACTTC. Translated, it gives CASSERGGVQETQYF.

This clonotype showed up just a few times. The chain joins TRBV7-2 to TRBJ2-2; D is undetermined. Germline assignment: CDR1 SGHTA and CDR2 FQGNSA. The CDR3 is made up of 12 amino acids. Trimming removed 1 base at V and 9 bases at J, with 6 bases between. CDR3 nucleotides: TGTGCCAGCAGCTTAGGGAATTGGGAGCTGTTTTTT. This encodes CASSLGNWELFF.

The genes are TRBV6-5 and TRBJ1-1, with a tentative D call TRBD1 (6 bases). V was shortened by 9 bases and J by 5 bases, with 22 bases between the two germline ends. Germline V gene data show CDR1 as MNHEY and CDR2 as SVGAGI. CDR3 size: 15 residues. CDR3 sequence: CARGNSTGGLTEAFF. CDR3 bases: TGTGCCAGGGGGAATAGCACCGGGGGCTTAACTGAAGCTTTCTTT.

The V and J genes are TRBV28 and TRBJ1-5; the D is unclear. V was clipped by 10 bases and J by 3 bases, with 13 bases between them. The CDR3 has 13 amino acids. Germline V gives CDR1 MDHEN, CDR2 SYDVKM. The CDR3 nucleotides are TGTGCCACCGCAACTGGGCTCAATCAGCCCCAGCATTTT. Its protein is CATATGLNQPQHF.